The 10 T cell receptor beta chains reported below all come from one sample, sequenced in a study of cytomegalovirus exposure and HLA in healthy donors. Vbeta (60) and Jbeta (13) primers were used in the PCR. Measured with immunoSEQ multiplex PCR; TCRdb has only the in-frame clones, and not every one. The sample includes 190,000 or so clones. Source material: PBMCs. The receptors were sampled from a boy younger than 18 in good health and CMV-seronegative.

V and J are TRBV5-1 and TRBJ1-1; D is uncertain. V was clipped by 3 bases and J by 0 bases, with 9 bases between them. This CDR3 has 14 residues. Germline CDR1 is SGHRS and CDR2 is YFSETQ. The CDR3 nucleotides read TGCGCCAGCAGCTCCTCCCAGTTGAACACTGAAGCTTTCTTT. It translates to CASSSSQLNTEAFF. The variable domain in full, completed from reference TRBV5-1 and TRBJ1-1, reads KAGVTQTPRYLIKTRGQQVTLSCSPISGHRSVSWYQQTPGQGLQFLFEYFSETQRNKGNFPGRFSGRQFSNSRSEMNVSTLELGDSALYLCASSSSQLNTEAFFGQGTRLTVV.

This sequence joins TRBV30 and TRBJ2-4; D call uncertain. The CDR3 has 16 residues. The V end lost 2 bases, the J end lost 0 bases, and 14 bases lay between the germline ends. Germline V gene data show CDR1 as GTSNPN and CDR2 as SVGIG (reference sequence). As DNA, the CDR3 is TGTGCCTGGAGTCCACCCCAGTGGAGAGCCAAAAACATTCAGTACTTC. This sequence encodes CAWSPPQWRAKNIQYF.

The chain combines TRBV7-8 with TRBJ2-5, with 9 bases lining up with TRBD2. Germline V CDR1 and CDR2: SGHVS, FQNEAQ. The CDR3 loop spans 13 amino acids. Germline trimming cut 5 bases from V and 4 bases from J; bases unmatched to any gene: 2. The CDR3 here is CASSETSGETQYF. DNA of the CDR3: TGTGCCAGCAGCGAGACTAGCGGAGAGACCCAGTACTTC. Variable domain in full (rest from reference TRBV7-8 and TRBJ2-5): GAGVSQSPRYKVAKRGQDVALRCDPISGHVSLFWYQQALGQGPEFLTYFQNEAQLDKSGLPSDRFFAERPEGSVSTLKIQRTQQEDSAVYLCASSETSGETQYFGPGTRLLVL.

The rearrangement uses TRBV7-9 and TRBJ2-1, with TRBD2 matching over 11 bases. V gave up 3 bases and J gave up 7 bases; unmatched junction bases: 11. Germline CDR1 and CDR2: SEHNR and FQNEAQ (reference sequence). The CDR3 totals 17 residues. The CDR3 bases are TGTGCCAGCAGCTTCAGGACTAGCGGGCAACAACGGAATGAGCAGTTCTTC. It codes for CASSFRTSGQQRNEQFF.

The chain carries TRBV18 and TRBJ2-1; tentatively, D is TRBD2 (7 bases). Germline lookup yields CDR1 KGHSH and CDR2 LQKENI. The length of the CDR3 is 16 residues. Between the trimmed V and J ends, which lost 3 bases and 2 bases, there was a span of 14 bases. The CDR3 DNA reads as TGTGCCAGCTCACCGCGGGGGCAGGTTGCCTACAATGAGCAGTTCTTC. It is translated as CASSPRGQVAYNEQFF.

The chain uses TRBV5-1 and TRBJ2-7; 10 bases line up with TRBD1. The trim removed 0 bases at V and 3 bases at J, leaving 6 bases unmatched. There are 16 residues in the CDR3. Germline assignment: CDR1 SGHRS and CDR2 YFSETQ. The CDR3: CASSLASGQGVYEQYF. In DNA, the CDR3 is TGCGCCAGCAGCTTGGCCTCAGGACAGGGGGTCTACGAGCAGTACTTC.

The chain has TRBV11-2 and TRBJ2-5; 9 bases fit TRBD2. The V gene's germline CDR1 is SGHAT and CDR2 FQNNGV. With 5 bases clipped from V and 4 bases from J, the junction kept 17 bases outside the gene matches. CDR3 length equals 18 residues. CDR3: CASSASRGWRGGVETQYF. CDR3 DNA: TGTGCCAGCAGCGCAAGCCGTGGGTGGCGGGGGGGCGTAGAGACCCAGTACTTC.

CDR3 coding DNA: TGTGCCAGCAGCCCCTCACCCAACAGGGGGGCCCTGGGTTCACCCCTCCACTTT. Amino acid sequence: CASSPSPNRGALGSPLHF. The V gene is TRBV5-4, the J gene TRBJ1-6; 8 nucleotides line up with TRBD1. The length of the CDR3 is 18 residues. The ends lost 4 bases at V and 9 bases at J; junction bases unmatched: 18. Germline lookup yields CDR1 SGHNT and CDR2 YYREEE (reference sequence).

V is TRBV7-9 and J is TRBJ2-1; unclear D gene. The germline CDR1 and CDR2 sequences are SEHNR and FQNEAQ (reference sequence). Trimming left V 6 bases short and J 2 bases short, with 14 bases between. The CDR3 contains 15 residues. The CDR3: CASREIDRAYNEQFF. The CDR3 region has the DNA TGTGCCAGCAGAGAAATTGACCGGGCCTACAATGAGCAGTTCTTC. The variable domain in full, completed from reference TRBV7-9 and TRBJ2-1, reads DTGVSQNPRHKITKRGQNVTFRCDPISEHNRLYWYRQTLGQGPEFLTYFQNEAQLEKSRLLSDRFSAERPKGSFSTLEIQRTEQGDSAMYLCASREIDRAYNEQFFGPGTRLTVL.

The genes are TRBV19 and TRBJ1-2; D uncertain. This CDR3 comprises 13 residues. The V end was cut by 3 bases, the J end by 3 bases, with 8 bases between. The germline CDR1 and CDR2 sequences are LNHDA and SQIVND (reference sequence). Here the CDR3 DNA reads TGTGCCAGTAGTATTCAGGTCTACTATGGCTACACCTTC. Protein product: CASSIQVYYGYTF.